The 8 T cell receptor beta chains below come from one sample, sequenced in a study of control samples from healthy donors and cancer patients. Data came from immunoSEQ multiplex PCR; TCRdb stores just in-frame clones and leaves some out. The table shows around 50,000 clones, with 70% to 90% occurring only once. The sample was PBMCs. Receptors originate from a woman aged 50 to 60 with lung cancer.

The count of this clone is one. V gene TRBV4-1 combines with J gene TRBJ2-3; 7 bases match TRBD1. The CDR3 length is 19 residues. CDR1 is MGHRA, CDR2 YSYEKL, per germline. The J segment lost 0 bases and the V segment lost 0 bases, leaving 12 bases of the junction unmatched. CDR3 bases: TGCGCCAGCAGCCAAGATCCACGAGCGAGGGGGCGAAGCACAGATACGCAGTATTTT. It translates to CASSQDPRARGRSTDTQYF.

The gene calls are TRBV4-3 and TRBJ1-2, with 7 nucleotides matching TRBD1. V lost 1 base and J lost 3; bases outside the gene matches: 5. Germline values: CDR1 LGHNA, CDR2 YSLEER. The CDR3 sequence is 15 residues long. CDR3 in DNA: TGCGCCAGCAGCCAAGGGCAGGGGGGTCACTATGGCTACACCTTC. Encoded protein: CASSQGQGGHYGYTF.

The chain uses TRBV18 and TRBJ1-2; D not certain. The CDR3 runs 14 residues. Germline V gene data show CDR1 as KGHSH and CDR2 as LQKENI. V was trimmed by 1 base and J by 1 base, leaving 7 bases between them. In DNA, the CDR3 is TGTGCCAGCTCACCACAACCGAATAACTATGGCTACACCTTC. Translated: CASSPQPNNYGYTF. Drawing the rest from reference TRBV18 and TRBJ1-2, the complete variable domain is NAGVMQNPRHLVRRRGQEARLRCSPMKGHSHVYWYRQLPEEGLKFMVYLQKENIIDESGMPKERFSAEFPKEGPSILRIQQVVRGDSAAYFCASSPQPNNYGYTFGSGTRLTVV.

Concerning this clone itself: The sample carries other DNA sequences with the same CDR3. V and J are TRBV7-2 and TRBJ2-7; unclear D gene. The CDR3 runs to 12 residues. V lost 5 bases and J lost 4, with 9 bases in between. CDR1 and CDR2 from the germline V gene are SGHTA and FQGNSA. CDR3 DNA sequence: TGTGCCAGCAGCCTCGGAAGTTACGAGCAGTACTTC. This sequence encodes CASSLGSYEQYF.

This clone has a handful of counts. The chain joins TRBV5-3 to TRBJ2-3; TRBD2 aligns across 7 bases. TRBV5-3 is given ORF status, its function remaining uncertain. The CDR3 has 13 residues. V was clipped by 4 bases and J by 7 bases; unmatched bases: 6. CDR3 DNA sequence: TGTGCCAGAAGCCTGCGCGGGGGTAATACGCAGTATTTT. Translating it yields CARSLRGGNTQYF.

This chain links TRBV11-2 with TRBJ1-2; TRBD1 is a possible D gene (5 bases). V was pared by 1 base and J by 2 bases, with 11 bases between. This CDR3 region has 15 residues. In germline, CDR1 is SGHAT, CDR2 FQNNGV. The CDR3 loop is CASSLGSQGNYGYTF. The CDR3 bases are TGTGCCAGCAGCTTAGGAAGTCAGGGCAACTATGGCTACACCTTC.

The V and J genes are TRBV5-1 and TRBJ1-6; D uncertain. Germline CDR1 is SGHRS and CDR2 is YFSETQ. This CDR3 comprises 18 residues. The V and J ends lost 4 bases and 0 bases respectively, with 17 bases between them. CDR3 protein: CASSPTDPSSSYNSPLHF. In DNA, the CDR3 is TGCGCCAGCAGCCCAACGGACCCCTCGAGCTCCTATAATTCACCCCTCCACTTT.

The chain joins TRBV9 to TRBJ2-3, with D tentatively TRBD2 (7 bases). Between the trimmed V and J ends, which lost 0 bases and 3 bases, there was a span of 14 bases. Germline-derived CDR1 and CDR2 are SGDLS and YYNGEE. The CDR3 totals 16 residues. The CDR3 DNA reads as TGTGCCAGCAGCGTAGATAACGGGGGGACAACAGATACGCAGTATTTT. Translated: CASSVDNGGTTDTQYF. Filled out from reference TRBV9 and TRBJ2-3, the complete variable domain reads DSGVTQTPKHLITATGQRVTLRCSPRSGDLSVYWYQQSLDQGLQFLIQYYNGEERAKGNILERFSAQQFPDLHSELNLSSLELGDSALYFCASSVDNGGTTDTQYFGPGTRLTVL.